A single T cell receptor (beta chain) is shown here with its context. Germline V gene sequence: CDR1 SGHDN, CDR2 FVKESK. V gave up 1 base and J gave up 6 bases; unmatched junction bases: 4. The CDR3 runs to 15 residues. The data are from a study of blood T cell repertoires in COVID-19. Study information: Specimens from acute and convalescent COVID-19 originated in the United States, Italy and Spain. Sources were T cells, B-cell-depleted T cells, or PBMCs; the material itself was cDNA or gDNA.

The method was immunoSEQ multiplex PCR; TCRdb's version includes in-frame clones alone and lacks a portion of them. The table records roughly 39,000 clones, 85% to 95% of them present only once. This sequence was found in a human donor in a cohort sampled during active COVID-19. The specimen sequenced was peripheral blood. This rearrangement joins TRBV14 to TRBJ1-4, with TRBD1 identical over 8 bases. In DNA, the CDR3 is TGTGCCAGCAGCCAAGTTGCGGGACAGGATGAAAAACTGTTTTTT. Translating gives CASSQVAGQDEKLFF.